Reported below is one T cell receptor beta chain. The data stem from a study of blood T cell repertoires in COVID-19. Per the germline V gene, CDR1 is KGHSH and CDR2 is LQKENI. Trimming took off 4 bases at V and 9 bases at J, with 16 bases between the two ends. CDR3 length equals 14 residues. Sequenced by immunoSEQ multiplex PCR; TCRdb stores in-frame clones only, minus some. The profile shows 200,000 to 250,000 clones, roughly four fifths of them singletons. The chain has TRBV18 and TRBJ2-1; the D gene is possibly TRBD2 (5 bases). The receptor was isolated from a man between 45 and 60 years old with acute or convalescent COVID-19. What was sequenced was peripheral blood. Here the CDR3 reads CASSLLDLSAEQFF. CDR3 in DNA: TGTGCCAGCTCACTCCTGGACTTATCCGCTGAGCAGTTCTTC.